The 3 T cell receptor beta chains below were found in one sample sequenced in a study of cytomegalovirus exposure and HLA in healthy donors. The PCR employed 60 Vbeta primers together with 13 Jbeta primers. TCRdb's copy holds only in-frame clones and misses some; the assay was immunoSEQ multiplex PCR. This table has some 170,000 clones, roughly 10% appearing once. The sequencing input was PBMCs. All receptors derive from a woman aged 25 to 39 in good health and CMV-seropositive.

This clone was observed a handful of times. This chain connects TRBV7-9 to TRBJ2-7; 8 bases are shared with TRBD2. This CDR3 contains 16 residues. The J segment lost 1 base and the V segment lost 5 bases, leaving 10 bases of the junction unmatched. The germline V gene encodes CDR1 SEHNR and CDR2 FQNEAQ (reference sequence). DNA for the CDR3: TGTGCCAGCAGCCGTGGGGCGTCTAGCGGGTCCTACGAGCAGTACTTC. It codes for CASSRGASSGSYEQYF.

This clone has a handful of counts. The chain combines TRBV9 with TRBJ2-1; 8 bases agree with TRBD2. Trimming at V came to 0 bases and at J to 4 bases, leaving 3 bases not matched to a gene. This CDR3 has 15 amino acids. Germline CDR1 and CDR2: SGDLS and YYNGEE. In DNA, the CDR3 is TGTGCCAGCAGCGTAGAACTAGCGGATTACAATGAGCAGTTCTTC. Translation gives CASSVELADYNEQFF.

The genes are TRBV7-2 and TRBJ1-1, with a possible D match to TRBD1 (5 bases). V gave up 2 bases and J gave up 1 base, with 11 bases separating them. Germline V gives CDR1 SGHTA, CDR2 FQGNSA. This CDR3 contains 15 residues. The CDR3 here is CASSLSGAQNTEAFF. CDR3 DNA: TGTGCCAGCAGCTTAAGCGGGGCCCAGAACACTGAAGCTTTCTTT.